This T cell receptor beta chain emerged from a study of cytomegalovirus exposure and HLA in healthy donors (dated by TCRdb to about 2017). In the study overall: An earlier analysis of approximately 640 of the donors reported roughly 300 Gb of sequence data and around 110 million unique TCR beta sequences from 150 million to 200 million T cells. Roughly 300 gigabases of sequencing data and around 80 million unique TCR sequences made up an early release that covered roughly 670 HLA-typed donors. On average, approximately 250,000 unique TCR beta nucleotide sequences were sequenced per donor among fewer than 500 genotyped donors of the cohort, with around 19% of those sequences being non-productive. Every discovery cohort repertoire had been produced on one sequencing platform. To decide whether each TCR beta V gene segment behaved as functional or pseudogenic, an earlier analysis of approximately 600 of the donors relied on high-throughput TCR beta sequencing. HLA typing included class I and class II loci at four-digit resolution. Using immunosequencing, the study profiled T cell repertoires from 550 to 750 subjects and related those repertoires to cytomegalovirus serostatus. Along with the approximately 700-subject first cohort, a separate validation cohort of more than 90 different subjects was used. The study was designed to test whether signatures of past pathogen exposure could be identified by cataloging public T cell receptors. Genome-wide SNP genotypes for about 55% of the roughly 670 donors were used in a later genetic analysis, which treated that subset as a discovery cohort. High-throughput TCR immunosequencing, statistical association of individual TCRs with disease status, and machine learning were combined to predict cytomegalovirus infection status. A later analysis re-analyzed previously published TCR beta repertoires from 666 donors and added high-resolution HLA genotyping to study TCR occurrence patterns. Rather than using new phenotypic data, the later analysis identified candidate immune exposures from TCR beta sequences and from how often those sequences occurred across donors. Typing coverage varied by locus: about 620-630 donors for A, B, C, DRB1 and DQB1; roughly 500 for DQA1; about 600 for DPA1; approximately 470 for DPB1. The genetic ancestry cluster associated with self-reported Caucasian donors included 81% of the roughly 410 genotyped donors. About five DR-DQ haplotypes were handled as single units for association and clustering, since linkage in the cohort was strong. Donor age, sex, ethnicity and CMV serostatus were compiled alongside the repertoire data. General findings and caveats noted by the study authors: The cohort was sequenced for TCR beta chains only, and without alpha or paired-chain data the features that could be detected were limited. A later analysis found that TCR association rates varied across HLA loci, with DRB1 alleles showing the most associated TCRs and HLA-C alleles the fewest. Immune exposure information for the cohort was limited to CMV serostatus. In a later genetic analysis, a missense DCLRE1C variant was associated with V-gene and J-gene trimming of TCR beta chains, and the association was replicated in an independent cohort. Linkage disequilibrium might explain the correlated functional status among segregating V segments, but an unknown experimental factor could not be excluded. In the study, 150 to 200 TCR beta chains were listed as associated with cytomegalovirus. A later analysis associated 16,951 TCR beta sequences with specific HLA alleles at a false discovery rate of 0.05. According to a later analysis, parvovirus B19, influenza, CMV and Epstein-Barr virus appeared linked to several top co-occurrence clusters. Broadly in line with IMGT annotations, most TCR beta V segments showed up in productive rearrangements about 87% or about 30% of the time in an earlier analysis of around 550 of the donors. The earlier analysis of nearly 600 of the donors excluded some 15 rarely observed V segments, including chromosome 9 orphons, because counts were too low. In both the original and validation cohorts, the classifier was reported to diagnose cytomegalovirus status with high specificity and sensitivity. Assigning TCR associations to individual alleles was difficult when HLA alleles, especially DR and DQ, strongly co-occurred. The authors suggested that the approach could potentially be generalized to other disease states and immunological phenotypes. The sequencing pipeline was judged likely to have produced a cluster of highly shared sequence variants as a technical artifact. In vitro tests confirmed that three of the cytomegalovirus-associated TCR beta chains recognize cytomegalovirus antigens. A later analysis found that HLA-associated TCR beta chains were more clonally expanded and had lower generation probabilities than equally common non-associated chains. Because HLA typing was missing for some donors at each locus, association tests included only the typed subset. A further reported finding was that TCR beta sequences accurately predicted the HLA-A and HLA-B alleles for most subjects in the first cohort. Compared with the roughly 670-donor mean, donors in an Asian-associated ancestry cluster had fewer N-insertions in productive TCRs, according to a later genetic analysis. Sequencing depth was assumed to be roughly uniform across donors in the presence/absence analyses, though that assumption may not hold. While some public TCRs were present in many individuals, most TCR sequences turned up only very rarely across donors. In a later analysis, most CMV-associated TCR beta chains were found to appear HLA-restricted, with HLA associations seemingly driven largely by CMV exposure.

The library came from the immunoSEQ multiplex PCR assay. For the multiplex PCR, a mixture combining 60 forward primers for TCR Vbeta segments and 13 reverse primers for TCR Jbeta segments was used. The CDR3 region of rearranged TCR beta genes was amplified from genomic DNA with a multiplex PCR assay. On the Illumina HiSeq System, the amplified TCR beta libraries were sequenced as 87-base-pair reads. The authors' analysis ran thus. A later analysis counted about 80 million unique TCR beta chains across the 670 or so repertoires, and some 11 million of these chains were shared by at least two donors. A nearest-neighbor algorithm error-corrected the raw reads and collapsed the reads into unique sequences, merging closely related sequences to remove PCR and sequencing errors. Alignment of CDR3 sequences to IMGT reference sequences was used to assign V, D and J gene segments. Each retained sequence needed at least a six-nucleotide match to both a V gene segment and a J gene segment. A rearrangement was called productive if the CDR3 had no stop codons and remained in frame with V and J, and every other rearrangement was called non-productive. CDR3 was defined by IMGT convention, running from the second conserved V-encoded cysteine to the conserved J-encoded phenylalanine. The earlier analysis of about 560 of the donors excluded any sequence lacking an unambiguous match to a single V gene segment. An earlier analysis of several hundred of the donors called V segments functional above 56.7% productive rearrangements and segregating when the between-donor standard deviation exceeded 5%. A statistical classification framework was developed to diagnose cytomegalovirus status using the catalog of TCR beta chain sequences. V and J gene assignment, in a later analysis, came from comparing TCR nucleotide sequences with IMGT/GENE-DB human TR gene sequences. The TCRdist pipeline was used in a later analysis to assign CDR3 sequences and most-parsimonious VDJ recombination scenarios. In a later analysis, each TCR beta chain was defined by its CDR3 amino acid sequence together with its V-gene family, and reads lacking a unique V-gene family were excluded. A later analysis removed several hundred highly shared, low-generation-probability nucleotide sequences to deal with suspected cross-contamination and a sequencing artifact. In a later analysis, a clonal expansion index was calculated for each public chain from normalized within-repertoire ranks of inferred template counts. In a later analysis, generation probabilities were computed using a VDJ recombination model fitted to out-of-frame rearrangements, and the results were checked against IGoR. In a later analysis, hypergeometric tests were used to score TCR-TCR, TCR-HLA and TCR-CMV co-occurrence, with a repertoire-size bias correction applied to TCR pairs. False discovery rates were estimated in a later analysis by permuting HLA or CMV assignments 20 times. In a later analysis, co-occurring TCRs were grouped with DBSCAN, and TCRdist sequence similarity was added when clustering was performed within HLA-allele-positive subsets. Repertoires with fewer than 30,000 or more than 120,000 public chains were left out of co-occurrence clustering, as were about 5 repertoires with anomalous nucleotide sharing. Entries here come from immuneACCESS through TCRdb and include only in-frame sequences with V and J called. Some clones fail to appear in such tables; in the studies checked, an unresolved V gene covers under half of the shortfall, and the cause of the remainder is unknown. V and J calls and clone size are copied from that table; D and trimming were computed from the DNA. A total of approximately 150,000 clones appear in this sample, 80% of them only once. The ten largest account for 8.5% to 10% of the sample.

Of note for this clone: There is no known antigen for this receptor. No much larger clone is present one base from it, and per-base qualities are unavailable.

The cohort consisted of approximately 690 healthy bone marrow donors. At the time of sampling, all cohort members were nominally healthy, though unrecorded immune exposures were likely present. The donor was CMV seropositive and belonged to the group of 250 to 300 seropositive cohort members. A peripheral blood sample was collected from each donor, and TCR beta sequencing was performed on peripheral blood mononuclear cells. Genomic DNA was extracted from the blood cell samples with the Qiagen DNeasy Blood Extraction Kit. The sequence was obtained from a man aged 18 to 35 in good health and CMV-seropositive. Material for sequencing was PBMCs.

The CDR3 region has the sequence CASSFQRGFSNEQFF. The DNA is as follows: TGTGCCAGCAGCTTCCAGCGGGGATTCTCCAATGAGCAGTTCTTC. The V and J segments used are TRBV5-4 and TRBJ2-1; 7 bases in between match TRBD2. The CDR1 and CDR2 encoded by the germline V gene (reference sequence) are SGHNT and YYREEE. Reading from cysteine to phenylalanine, the CDR3 counts 15 amino acids. The entry retains the CDR3 DNA only, 45 bases that are in frame from base 1. After removal of 2 bases from V and 6 bases from J, the junction retains 8 bases not matched to a gene.